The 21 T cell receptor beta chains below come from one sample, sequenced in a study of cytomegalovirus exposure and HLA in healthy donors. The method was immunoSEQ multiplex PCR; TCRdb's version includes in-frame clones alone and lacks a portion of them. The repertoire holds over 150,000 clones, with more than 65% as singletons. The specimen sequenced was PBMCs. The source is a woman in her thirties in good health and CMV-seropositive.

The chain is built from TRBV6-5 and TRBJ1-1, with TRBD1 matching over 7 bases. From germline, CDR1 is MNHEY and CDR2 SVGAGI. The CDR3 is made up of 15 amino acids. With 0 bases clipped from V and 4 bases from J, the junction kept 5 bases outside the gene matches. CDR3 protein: CASSYSHRGGTEAFF. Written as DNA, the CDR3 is TGTGCCAGCAGTTACTCCCACAGGGGAGGCACTGAAGCTTTCTTT.

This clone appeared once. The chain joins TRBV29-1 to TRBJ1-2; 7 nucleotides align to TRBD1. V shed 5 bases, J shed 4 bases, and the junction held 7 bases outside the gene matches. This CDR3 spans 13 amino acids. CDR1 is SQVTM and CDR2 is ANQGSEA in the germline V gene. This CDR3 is CSVTGQRFYGYTF. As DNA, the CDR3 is TGCAGCGTTACGGGACAGCGATTCTATGGCTACACCTTC.

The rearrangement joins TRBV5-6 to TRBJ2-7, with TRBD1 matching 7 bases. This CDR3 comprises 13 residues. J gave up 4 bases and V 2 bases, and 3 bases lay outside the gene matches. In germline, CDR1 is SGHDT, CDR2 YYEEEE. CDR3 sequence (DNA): TGTGCCAGCAGCTTATGGGACAGATACGAGCAGTACTTC. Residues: CASSLWDRYEQYF.

In nucleotides, the CDR3 is TGTGCCAGCAGTGAGCGGCTAGCCGCTAATGAGCAGTTCTTC. It is translated as CASSERLAANEQFF. The chain employs TRBV2 and TRBJ2-1, with a possible D match to TRBD2 (5 bases). The CDR3 has 14 amino acids. The germline V gene encodes CDR1 SNHLY and CDR2 FYNNEI. V was cut by 3 bases and J by 7 bases, with 13 bases left in between.

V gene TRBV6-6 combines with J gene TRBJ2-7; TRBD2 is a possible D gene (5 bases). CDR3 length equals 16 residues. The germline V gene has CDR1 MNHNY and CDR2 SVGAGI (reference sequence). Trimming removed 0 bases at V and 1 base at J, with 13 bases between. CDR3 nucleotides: TGTGCCAGCAGTTACTCGATCCTCCGGGAATCCTACGAGCAGTACTTC. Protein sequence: CASSYSILRESYEQYF.

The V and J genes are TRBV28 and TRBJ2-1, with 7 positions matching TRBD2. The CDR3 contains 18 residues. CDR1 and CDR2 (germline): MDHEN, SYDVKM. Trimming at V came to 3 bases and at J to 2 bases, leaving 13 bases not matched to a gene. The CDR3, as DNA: TGTGCCAGCAGTTTTAGACGGAAGGCGCGGGAGCCCTACAATGAGCAGTTCTTC. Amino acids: CASSFRRKAREPYNEQFF. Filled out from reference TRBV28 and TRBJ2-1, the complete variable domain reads DVKVTQSSRYLVKRTGEKVFLECVQDMDHENMFWYRQDPGLGLRLIYFSYDVKMKEKGDIPEGYSVSREKKERFSLILESASTNQTSMYLCASSFRRKAREPYNEQFFGPGTRLTVL.

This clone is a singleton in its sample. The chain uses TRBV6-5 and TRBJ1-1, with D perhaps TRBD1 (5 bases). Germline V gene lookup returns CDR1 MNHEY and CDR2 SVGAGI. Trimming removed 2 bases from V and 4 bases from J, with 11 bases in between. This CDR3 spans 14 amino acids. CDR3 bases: TGTGCCAGCAGTTACCGACCAGGGTTCACTGAAGCTTTCTTT. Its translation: CASSYRPGFTEAFF.

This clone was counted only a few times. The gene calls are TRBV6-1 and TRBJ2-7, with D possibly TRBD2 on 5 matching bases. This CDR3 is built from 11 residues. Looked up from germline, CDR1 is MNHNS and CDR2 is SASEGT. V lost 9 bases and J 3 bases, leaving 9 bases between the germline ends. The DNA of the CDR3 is TGTGCCAGTGAGCGGAGCTACGAGCAGTACTTC. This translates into CASERSYEQYF.

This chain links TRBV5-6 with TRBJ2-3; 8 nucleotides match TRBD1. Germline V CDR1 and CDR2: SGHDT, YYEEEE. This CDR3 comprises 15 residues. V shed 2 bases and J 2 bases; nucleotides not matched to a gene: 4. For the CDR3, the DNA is TGTGCCAGCAGCTTACTGACAGGGGCCACAGATACGCAGTATTTT. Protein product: CASSLLTGATDTQYF.

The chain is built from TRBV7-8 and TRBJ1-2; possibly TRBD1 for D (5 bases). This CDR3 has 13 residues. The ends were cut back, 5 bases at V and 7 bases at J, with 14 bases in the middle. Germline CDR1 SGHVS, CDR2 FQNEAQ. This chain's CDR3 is CASSVSGGGGYTF. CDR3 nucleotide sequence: TGTGCCAGCAGCGTCTCCGGCGGGGGTGGCTACACCTTC.

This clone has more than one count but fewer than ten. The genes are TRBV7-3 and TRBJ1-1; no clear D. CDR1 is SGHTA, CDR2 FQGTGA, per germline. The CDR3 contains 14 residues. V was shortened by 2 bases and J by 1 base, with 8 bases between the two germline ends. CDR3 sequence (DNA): TGTGCCAGCAGCTTAGATCCCGGGAACACTGAAGCTTTCTTT. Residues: CASSLDPGNTEAFF.

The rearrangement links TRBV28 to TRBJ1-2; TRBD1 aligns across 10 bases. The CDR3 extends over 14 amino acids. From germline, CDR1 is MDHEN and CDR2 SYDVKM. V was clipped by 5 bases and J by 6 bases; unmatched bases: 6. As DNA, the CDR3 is TGTGCCAGCAGTCCCTCCGGGACAGGGGATGGCTACACCTTC. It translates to CASSPSGTGDGYTF.

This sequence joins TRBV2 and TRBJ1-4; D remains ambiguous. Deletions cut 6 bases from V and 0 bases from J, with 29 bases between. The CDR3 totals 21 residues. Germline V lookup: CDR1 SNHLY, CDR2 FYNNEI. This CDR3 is CASSRFPRSGVRAATNEKLFF. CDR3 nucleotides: TGTGCCAGCAGCCGTTTCCCCCGGTCGGGAGTGAGAGCTGCAACTAATGAAAAACTGTTTTTT.

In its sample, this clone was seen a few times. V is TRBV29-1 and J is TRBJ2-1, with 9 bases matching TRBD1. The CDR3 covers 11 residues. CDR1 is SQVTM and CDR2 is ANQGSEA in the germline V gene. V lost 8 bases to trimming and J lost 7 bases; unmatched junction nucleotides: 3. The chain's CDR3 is CSTDRGNEQFF. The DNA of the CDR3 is TGCAGCACTGACAGGGGGAATGAGCAGTTCTTC.

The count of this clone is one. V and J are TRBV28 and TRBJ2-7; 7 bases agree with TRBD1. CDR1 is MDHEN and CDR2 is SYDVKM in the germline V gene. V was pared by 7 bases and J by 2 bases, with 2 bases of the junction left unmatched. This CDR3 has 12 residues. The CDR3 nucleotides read TGTGCCAGCAACAGGGGTCCCTACGAGCAGTACTTC. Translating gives CASNRGPYEQYF.

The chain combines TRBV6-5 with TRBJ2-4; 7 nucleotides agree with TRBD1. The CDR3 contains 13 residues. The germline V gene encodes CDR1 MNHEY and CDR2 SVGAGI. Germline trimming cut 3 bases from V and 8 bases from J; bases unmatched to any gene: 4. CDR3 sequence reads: CASSYTGADIQYF. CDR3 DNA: TGTGCCAGCAGTTATACAGGGGCGGACATTCAGTACTTC.

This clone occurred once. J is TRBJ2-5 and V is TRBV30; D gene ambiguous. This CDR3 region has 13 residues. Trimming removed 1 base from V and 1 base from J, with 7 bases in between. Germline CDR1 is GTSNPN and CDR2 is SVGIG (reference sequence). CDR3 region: CAWSGHFQETQYF. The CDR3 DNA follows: TGTGCCTGGAGTGGTCACTTCCAAGAGACCCAGTACTTC.

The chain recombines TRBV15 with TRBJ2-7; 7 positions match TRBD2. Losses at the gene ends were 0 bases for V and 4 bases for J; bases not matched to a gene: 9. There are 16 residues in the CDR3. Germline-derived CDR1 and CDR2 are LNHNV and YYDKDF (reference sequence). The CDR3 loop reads CATSRDRTRGGYEQYF. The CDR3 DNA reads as TGTGCCACCAGCAGAGATCGGACTAGGGGCGGGTACGAGCAGTACTTC.

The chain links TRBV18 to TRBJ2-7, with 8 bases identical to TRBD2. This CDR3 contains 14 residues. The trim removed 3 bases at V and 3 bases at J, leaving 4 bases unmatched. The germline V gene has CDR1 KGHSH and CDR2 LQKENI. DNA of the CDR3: TGTGCCAGCTCACCGAGCGGGGGACACTACGAGCAGTACTTC. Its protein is CASSPSGGHYEQYF.

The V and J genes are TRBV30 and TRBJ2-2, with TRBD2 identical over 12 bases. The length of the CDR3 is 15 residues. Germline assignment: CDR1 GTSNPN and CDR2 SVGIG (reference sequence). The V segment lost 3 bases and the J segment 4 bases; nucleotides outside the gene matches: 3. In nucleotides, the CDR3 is TGTGCCTGGAGAAGACTAGCGGGAGTCACCGGGGAGCTGTTTTTT. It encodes CAWRRLAGVTGELFF.

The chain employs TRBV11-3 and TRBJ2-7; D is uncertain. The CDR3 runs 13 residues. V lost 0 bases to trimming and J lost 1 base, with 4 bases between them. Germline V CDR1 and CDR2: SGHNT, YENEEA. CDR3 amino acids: CASSLDRSYEQYF. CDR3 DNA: TGTGCCAGCAGCTTAGACAGGTCCTACGAGCAGTACTTC.